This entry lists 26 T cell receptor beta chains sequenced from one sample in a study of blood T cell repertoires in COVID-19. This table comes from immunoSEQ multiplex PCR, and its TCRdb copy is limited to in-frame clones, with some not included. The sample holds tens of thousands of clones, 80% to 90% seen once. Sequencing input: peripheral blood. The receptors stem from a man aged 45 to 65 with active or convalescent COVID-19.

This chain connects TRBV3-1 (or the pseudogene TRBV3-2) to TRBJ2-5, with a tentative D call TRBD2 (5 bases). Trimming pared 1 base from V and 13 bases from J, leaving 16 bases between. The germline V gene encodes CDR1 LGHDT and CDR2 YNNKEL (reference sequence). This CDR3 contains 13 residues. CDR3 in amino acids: CASSQGGLGFLYF. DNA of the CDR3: TGTGCCAGCAGCCAAGGAGGGTTGGGTTTTTTGTACTTC.

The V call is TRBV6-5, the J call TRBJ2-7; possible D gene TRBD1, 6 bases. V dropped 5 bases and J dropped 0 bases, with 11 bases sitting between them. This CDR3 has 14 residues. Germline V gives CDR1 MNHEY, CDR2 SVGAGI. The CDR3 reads CASSRTVDSYEQYF. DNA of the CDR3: TGTGCCAGCAGTCGGACAGTTGACTCCTACGAGCAGTACTTC.

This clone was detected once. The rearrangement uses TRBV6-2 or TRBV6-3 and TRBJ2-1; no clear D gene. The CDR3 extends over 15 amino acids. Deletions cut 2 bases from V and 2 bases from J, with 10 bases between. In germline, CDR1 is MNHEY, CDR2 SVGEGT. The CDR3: CASSYGSGAYNEQFF. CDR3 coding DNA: TGTGCCAGCAGTTACGGCTCTGGTGCCTACAATGAGCAGTTCTTC.

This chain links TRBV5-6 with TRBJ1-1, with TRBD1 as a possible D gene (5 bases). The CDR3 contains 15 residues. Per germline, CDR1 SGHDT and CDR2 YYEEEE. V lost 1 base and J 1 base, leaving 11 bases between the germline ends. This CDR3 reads CASSLFGQPNTEAFF. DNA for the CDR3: TGTGCCAGCAGCTTGTTTGGACAACCGAACACTGAAGCTTTCTTT.

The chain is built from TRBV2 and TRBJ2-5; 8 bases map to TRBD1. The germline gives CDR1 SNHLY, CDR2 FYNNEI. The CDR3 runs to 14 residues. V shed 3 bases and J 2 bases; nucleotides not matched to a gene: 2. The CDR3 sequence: CASSDTGGQETQYF. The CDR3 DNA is TGTGCCAGCAGTGATACAGGGGGGCAAGAGACCCAGTACTTC.

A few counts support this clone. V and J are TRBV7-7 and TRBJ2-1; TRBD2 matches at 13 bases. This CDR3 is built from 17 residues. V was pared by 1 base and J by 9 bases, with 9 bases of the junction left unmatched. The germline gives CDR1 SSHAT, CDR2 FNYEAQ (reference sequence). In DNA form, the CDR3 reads TGTGCCAGCAGCTTAGAACTAGCGGGAGGGCCGTCGGGTGAGCAGTTCTTC. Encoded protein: CASSLELAGGPSGEQFF.

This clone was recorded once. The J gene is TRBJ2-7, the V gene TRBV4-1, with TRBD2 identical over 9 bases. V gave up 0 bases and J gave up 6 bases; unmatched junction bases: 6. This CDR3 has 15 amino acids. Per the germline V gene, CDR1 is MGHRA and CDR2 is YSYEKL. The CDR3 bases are TGCGCCAGCAGCCAAGAGGCGGGAGGGCACCGCGAGCAGTACTTC. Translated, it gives CASSQEAGGHREQYF.

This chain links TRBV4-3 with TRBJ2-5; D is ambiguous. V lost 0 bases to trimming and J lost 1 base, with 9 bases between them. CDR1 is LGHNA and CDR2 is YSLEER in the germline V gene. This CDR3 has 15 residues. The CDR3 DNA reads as TGCGCCAGCAGCCAAGATTTTAACAGCCAAGAGACCCAGTACTTC. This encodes CASSQDFNSQETQYF.

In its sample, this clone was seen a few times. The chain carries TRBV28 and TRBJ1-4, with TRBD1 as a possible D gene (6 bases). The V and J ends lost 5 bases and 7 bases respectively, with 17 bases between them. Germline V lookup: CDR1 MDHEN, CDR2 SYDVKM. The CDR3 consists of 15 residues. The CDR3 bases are TGTGCCAGCAGTCCGCCGCGTACAGGGAGTGAAAAACTGTTTTTT. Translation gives CASSPPRTGSEKLFF.

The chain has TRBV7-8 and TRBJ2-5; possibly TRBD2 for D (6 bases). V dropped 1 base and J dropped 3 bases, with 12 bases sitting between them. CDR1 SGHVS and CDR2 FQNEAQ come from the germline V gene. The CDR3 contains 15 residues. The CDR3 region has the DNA TGTGCCAGCAGCTTAGGGGGGGTGCGGGAAGAGACCCAGTACTTC. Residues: CASSLGGVREETQYF.

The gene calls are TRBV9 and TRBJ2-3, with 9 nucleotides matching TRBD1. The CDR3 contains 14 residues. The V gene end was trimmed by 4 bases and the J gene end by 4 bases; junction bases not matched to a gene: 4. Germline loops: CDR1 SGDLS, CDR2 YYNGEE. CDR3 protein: CASSPQGASDTQYF. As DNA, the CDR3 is TGTGCCAGCAGCCCACAGGGGGCTTCAGATACGCAGTATTTT.

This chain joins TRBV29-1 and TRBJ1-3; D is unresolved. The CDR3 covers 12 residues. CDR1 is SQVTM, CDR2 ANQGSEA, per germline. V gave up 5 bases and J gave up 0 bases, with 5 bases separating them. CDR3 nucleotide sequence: TGCAGCGTTCTAAACTCTGGAAACACCATATATTTT. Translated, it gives CSVLNSGNTIYF.

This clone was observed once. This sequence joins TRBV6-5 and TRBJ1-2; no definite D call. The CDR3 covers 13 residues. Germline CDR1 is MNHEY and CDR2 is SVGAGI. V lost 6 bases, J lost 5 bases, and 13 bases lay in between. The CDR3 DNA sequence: TGTGCCAGCAGACTAGATCCCCGGTATGGCTACACCTTC. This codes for CASRLDPRYGYTF.

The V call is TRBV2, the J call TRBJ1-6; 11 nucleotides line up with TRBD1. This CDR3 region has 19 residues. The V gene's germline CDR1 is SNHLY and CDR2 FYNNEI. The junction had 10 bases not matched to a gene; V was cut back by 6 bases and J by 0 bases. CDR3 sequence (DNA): TGTGCCAGCAGAGAGCCGGGACAGGGGGATAGCTCCTATAATTCACCCCTCCACTTT. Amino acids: CASREPGQGDSSYNSPLHF.

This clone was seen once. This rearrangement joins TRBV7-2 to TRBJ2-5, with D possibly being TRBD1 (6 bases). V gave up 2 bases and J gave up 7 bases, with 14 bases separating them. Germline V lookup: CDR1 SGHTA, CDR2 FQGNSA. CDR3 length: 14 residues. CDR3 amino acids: CASSLNSRGGTQYF. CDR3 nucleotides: TGTGCCAGCAGCTTAAACAGCAGGGGTGGGACCCAGTACTTC.

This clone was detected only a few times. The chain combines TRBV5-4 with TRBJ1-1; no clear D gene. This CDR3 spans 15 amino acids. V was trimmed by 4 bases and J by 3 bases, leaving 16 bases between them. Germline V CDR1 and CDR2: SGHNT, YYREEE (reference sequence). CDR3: CASSPQLGDDTEAFF. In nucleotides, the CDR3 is TGTGCCAGCAGCCCCCAGTTAGGAGATGACACTGAAGCTTTCTTT.

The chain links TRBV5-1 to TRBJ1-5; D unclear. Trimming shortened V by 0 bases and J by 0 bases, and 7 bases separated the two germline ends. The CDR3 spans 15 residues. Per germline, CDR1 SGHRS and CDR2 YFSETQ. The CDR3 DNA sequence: TGCGCCAGCAGCTTGGATCCAGATAGCAATCAGCCCCAGCATTTT. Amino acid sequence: CASSLDPDSNQPQHF.

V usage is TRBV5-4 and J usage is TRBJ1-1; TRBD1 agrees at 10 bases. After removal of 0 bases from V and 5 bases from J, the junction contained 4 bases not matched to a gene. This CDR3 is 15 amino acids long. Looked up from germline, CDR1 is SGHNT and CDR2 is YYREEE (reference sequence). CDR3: CASSLGQGAWTEAFF. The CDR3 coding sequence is TGTGCCAGCAGCTTGGGACAGGGGGCTTGGACTGAAGCTTTCTTT.

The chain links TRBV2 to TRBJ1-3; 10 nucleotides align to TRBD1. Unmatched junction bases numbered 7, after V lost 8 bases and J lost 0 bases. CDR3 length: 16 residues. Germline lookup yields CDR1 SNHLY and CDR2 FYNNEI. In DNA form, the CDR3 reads TGTGCCAGCGGCCGGGACAGGGGATCCTCTGGAAACACCATATATTTT. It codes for CASGRDRGSSGNTIYF.

CDR3 in DNA: TGTGCCACTAACCCCGGGTCACAAGAGACCCAGTACTTC. Translated, it gives CATNPGSQETQYF. The chain is built from TRBV19 and TRBJ2-5; D call uncertain. Per germline, CDR1 LNHDA and CDR2 SQIVND (reference sequence). The ends were cut back, 10 bases at V and 2 bases at J, with 14 bases in the middle. CDR3 length: 13 amino acids.

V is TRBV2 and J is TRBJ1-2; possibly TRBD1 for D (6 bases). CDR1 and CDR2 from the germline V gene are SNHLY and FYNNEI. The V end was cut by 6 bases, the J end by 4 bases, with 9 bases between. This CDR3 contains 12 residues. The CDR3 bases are TGTGCCAGCAGAGACAGGACCTATGGCTACACCTTC. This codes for CASRDRTYGYTF.

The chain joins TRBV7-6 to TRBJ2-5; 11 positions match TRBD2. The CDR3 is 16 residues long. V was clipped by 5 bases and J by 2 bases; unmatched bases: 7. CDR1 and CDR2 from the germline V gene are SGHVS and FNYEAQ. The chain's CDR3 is CASSQTGTSGQETQYF. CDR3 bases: TGTGCCAGCAGCCAAACGGGGACTAGCGGACAAGAGACCCAGTACTTC.

This CDR3 reads CASSPRSLMPGQSNTGELFF. As DNA, the CDR3 is TGTGCCAGCTCACCACGATCCCTGATGCCGGGACAGTCGAACACCGGGGAGCTGTTTTTT. The chain couples TRBV18 to TRBJ2-2, with 7 bases lining up with TRBD1. J gave up 0 bases and V 1 base, and 14 bases lay outside the gene matches. The germline V gene encodes CDR1 KGHSH and CDR2 LQKENI. This CDR3 comprises 20 residues. The entire variable domain, with the rest obtained from reference TRBV18 and TRBJ2-2, is as follows: NAGVMQNPRHLVRRRGQEARLRCSPMKGHSHVYWYRQLPEEGLKFMVYLQKENIIDESGMPKERFSAEFPKEGPSILRIQQVVRGDSAAYFCASSPRSLMPGQSNTGELFFGEGSRLTVL.

The CDR3 region is CASSSVAGRSTDTQYF. The CDR3 region has the DNA TGCGCCAGCAGCTCTGTAGCGGGACGCTCCACAGATACGCAGTATTTT. The chain couples TRBV5-1 to TRBJ2-3, with 8 bases lining up with TRBD2. Trimming at V came to 3 bases and at J to 2 bases, leaving 8 bases not matched to a gene. The CDR3 covers 16 residues. CDR1 and CDR2 from the germline V gene are SGHRS and YFSETQ.

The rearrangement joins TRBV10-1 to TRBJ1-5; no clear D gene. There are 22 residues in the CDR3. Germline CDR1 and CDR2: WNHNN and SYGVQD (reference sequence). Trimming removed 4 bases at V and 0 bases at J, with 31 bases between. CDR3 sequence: CASSVDDSFFHLRDTSNQPQHF. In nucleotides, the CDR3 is TGCGCCAGCAGTGTGGATGATTCGTTTTTTCATCTGAGGGATACTAGCAATCAGCCCCAGCATTTT.

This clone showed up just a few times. The CDR3 DNA sequence: TGTGCCAGTAGTATTTGGGACAGGGACACTGAAGCTTTCTTT. Its protein is CASSIWDRDTEAFF. The J gene is TRBJ1-1, the V gene TRBV19; 9 nucleotides align to TRBD1. V lost 3 bases to trimming and J lost 3 bases; unmatched junction nucleotides: 2. The germline gives CDR1 LNHDA, CDR2 SQIVND (reference sequence). The CDR3 is 14 amino acids.